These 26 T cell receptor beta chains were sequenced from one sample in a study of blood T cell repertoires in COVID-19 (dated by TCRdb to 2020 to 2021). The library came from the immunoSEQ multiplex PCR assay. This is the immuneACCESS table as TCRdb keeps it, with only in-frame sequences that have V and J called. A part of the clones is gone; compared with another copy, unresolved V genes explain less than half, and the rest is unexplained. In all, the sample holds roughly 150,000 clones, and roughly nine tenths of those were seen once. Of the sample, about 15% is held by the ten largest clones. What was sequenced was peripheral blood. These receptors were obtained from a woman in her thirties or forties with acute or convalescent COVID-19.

CDR3 amino acids: CASSLGRDEQYF. The DNA for the CDR3 is TGCGCCAGCAGCTTGGGCAGGGACGAGCAGTACTTC. The chain couples TRBV5-1 to TRBJ2-7, with a tentative D call TRBD1 (5 bases). Between the trimmed V and J ends, which lost 0 bases and 5 bases, there was a span of 6 bases. The CDR3 is 12 amino acids. From germline, CDR1 is SGHRS and CDR2 YFSETQ. Full variable domain (rest looked up from reference TRBV5-1 and TRBJ2-7): KAGVTQTPRYLIKTRGQQVTLSCSPISGHRSVSWYQQTPGQGLQFLFEYFSETQRNKGNFPGRFSGRQFSNSRSEMNVSTLELGDSALYLCASSLGRDEQYFGPGTRLTVT.

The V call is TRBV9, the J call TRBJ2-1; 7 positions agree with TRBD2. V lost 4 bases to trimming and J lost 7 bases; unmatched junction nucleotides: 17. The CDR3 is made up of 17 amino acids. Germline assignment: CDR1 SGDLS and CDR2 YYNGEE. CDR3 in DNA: TGTGCCAGCAGCCCCCAGGCAGGCGGGAGAAATTGGAATGAGCAGTTCTTC. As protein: CASSPQAGGRNWNEQFF.

CDR3 nucleotide sequence: TGTGCCTGGGGGGGACAAATGAACACTGAAGCTTTCTTT. Protein: CAWGGQMNTEAFF. The chain joins TRBV30 to TRBJ1-1; a possible D gene is TRBD1 (6 bases). The CDR3 runs 13 residues. Trimming left V 5 bases short and J 0 bases short, with 10 bases between. From germline, CDR1 is GTSNPN and CDR2 SVGIG (reference sequence).

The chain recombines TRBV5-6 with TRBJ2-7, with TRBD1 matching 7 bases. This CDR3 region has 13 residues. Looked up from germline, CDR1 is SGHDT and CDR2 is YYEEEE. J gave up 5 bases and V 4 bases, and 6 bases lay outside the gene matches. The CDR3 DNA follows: TGTGCCAGCAGCACGACAGGGTTCCACGAGCAGTACTTC. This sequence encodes CASSTTGFHEQYF.

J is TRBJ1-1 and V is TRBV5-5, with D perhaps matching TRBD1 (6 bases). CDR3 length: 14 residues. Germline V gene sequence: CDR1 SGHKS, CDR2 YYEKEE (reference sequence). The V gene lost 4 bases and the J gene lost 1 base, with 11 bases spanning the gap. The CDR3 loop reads CASSQGHTNTEAFF. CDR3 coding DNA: TGTGCCAGCAGCCAGGGACATACGAACACTGAAGCTTTCTTT.

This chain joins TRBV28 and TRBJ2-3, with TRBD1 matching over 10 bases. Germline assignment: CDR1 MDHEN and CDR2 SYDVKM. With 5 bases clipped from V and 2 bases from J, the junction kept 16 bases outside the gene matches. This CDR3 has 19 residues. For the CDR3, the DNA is TGTGCCAGCAGTCCTGCCGGGACAGGGGACTTACTCTCCACAGATACGCAGTATTTT. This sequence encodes CASSPAGTGDLLSTDTQYF. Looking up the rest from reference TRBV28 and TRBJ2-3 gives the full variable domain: DVKVTQSSRYLVKRTGEKVFLECVQDMDHENMFWYRQDPGLGLRLIYFSYDVKMKEKGDIPEGYSVSREKKERFSLILESASTNQTSMYLCASSPAGTGDLLSTDTQYFGPGTRLTVL.

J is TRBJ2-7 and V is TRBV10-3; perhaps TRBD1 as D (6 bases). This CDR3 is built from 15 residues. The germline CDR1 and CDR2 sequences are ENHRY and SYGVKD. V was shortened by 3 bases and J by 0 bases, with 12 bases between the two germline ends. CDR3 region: CAISEPLGASYEQYF. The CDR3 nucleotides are TGTGCCATCAGTGAACCCTTGGGGGCCTCCTACGAGCAGTACTTC.

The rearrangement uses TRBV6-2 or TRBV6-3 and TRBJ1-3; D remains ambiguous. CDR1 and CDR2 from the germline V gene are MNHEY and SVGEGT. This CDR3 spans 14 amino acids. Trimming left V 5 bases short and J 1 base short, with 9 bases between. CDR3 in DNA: TGTGCCAGCAGTGGCGGGTTTTCTGGAAACACCATATATTTT. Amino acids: CASSGGFSGNTIYF.

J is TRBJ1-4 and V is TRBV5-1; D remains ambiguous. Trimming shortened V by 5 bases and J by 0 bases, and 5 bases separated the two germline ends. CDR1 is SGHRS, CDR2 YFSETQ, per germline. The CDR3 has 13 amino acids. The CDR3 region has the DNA TGCGCCAGCAGGAGAACAACTAATGAAAAACTGTTTTTT. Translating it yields CASRRTTNEKLFF. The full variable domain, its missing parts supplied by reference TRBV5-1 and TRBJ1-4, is KAGVTQTPRYLIKTRGQQVTLSCSPISGHRSVSWYQQTPGQGLQFLFEYFSETQRNKGNFPGRFSGRQFSNSRSEMNVSTLELGDSALYLCASRRTTNEKLFFGSGTQLSVL.

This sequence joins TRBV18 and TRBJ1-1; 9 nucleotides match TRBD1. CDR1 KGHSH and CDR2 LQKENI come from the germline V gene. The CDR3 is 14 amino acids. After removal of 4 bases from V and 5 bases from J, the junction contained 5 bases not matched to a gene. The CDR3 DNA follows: TGTGCCAGCTCACGCCGGGACAGGGTGACTGAAGCTTTCTTT. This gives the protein CASSRRDRVTEAFF.

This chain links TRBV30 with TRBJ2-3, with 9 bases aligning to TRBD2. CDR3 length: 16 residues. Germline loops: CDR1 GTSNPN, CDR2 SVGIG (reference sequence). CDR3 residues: CGGGTSLTPSTDTQYF. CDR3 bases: TGTGGAGGGGGGACTAGCCTCACGCCTAGCACAGATACGCAGTATTTT.

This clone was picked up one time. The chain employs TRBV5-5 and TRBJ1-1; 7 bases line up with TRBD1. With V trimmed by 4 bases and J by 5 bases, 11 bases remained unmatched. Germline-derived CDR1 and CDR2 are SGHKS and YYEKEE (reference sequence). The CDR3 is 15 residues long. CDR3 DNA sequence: TGTGCCAGCAGCATACCCGACAGGGATTTTACTGAAGCTTTCTTT. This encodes CASSIPDRDFTEAFF.

The CDR3 sequence is CASSEIAGGVTQPQHF. For the CDR3, the DNA is TGTGCCAGCAGTGAAATCGCAGGGGGCGTAACTCAGCCCCAGCATTTT. The J gene is TRBJ1-5, the V gene TRBV2; 8 bases agree with TRBD1. The V segment lost 2 bases and the J segment 6 bases; nucleotides outside the gene matches: 9. This CDR3 has 16 residues. Germline V gene sequence: CDR1 SNHLY, CDR2 FYNNEI.

The chain's CDR3 is CASSLTDFSYNSPLHF. CDR3 nucleotides: TGTGCCAGCAGCTTAACAGATTTCTCCTATAATTCACCCCTCCACTTT. The chain combines TRBV5-5 with TRBJ1-6; D is unclear. The CDR3 has 16 residues. Germline CDR1 SGHKS, CDR2 YYEKEE (reference sequence). V was trimmed by 2 bases and J by 0 bases, leaving 9 bases between them.

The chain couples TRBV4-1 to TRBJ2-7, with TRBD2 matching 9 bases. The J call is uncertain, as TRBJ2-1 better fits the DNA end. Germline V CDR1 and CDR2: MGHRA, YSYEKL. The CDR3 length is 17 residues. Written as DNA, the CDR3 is TGCGCCAGCAGCCCAACCATGCGGGGGGGCCCCTACAATGAGCAGTTCTTC. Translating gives CASSPTMRGGPYNEQFF.

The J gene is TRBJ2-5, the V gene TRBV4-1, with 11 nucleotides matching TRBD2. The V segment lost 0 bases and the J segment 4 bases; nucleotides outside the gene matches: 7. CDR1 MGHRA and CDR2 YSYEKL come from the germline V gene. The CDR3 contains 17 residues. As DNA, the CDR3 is TGCGCCAGCAGCCAAGATGGTAGCGGGGGGGCGGGAGAGACCCAGTACTTC. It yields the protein CASSQDGSGGAGETQYF.

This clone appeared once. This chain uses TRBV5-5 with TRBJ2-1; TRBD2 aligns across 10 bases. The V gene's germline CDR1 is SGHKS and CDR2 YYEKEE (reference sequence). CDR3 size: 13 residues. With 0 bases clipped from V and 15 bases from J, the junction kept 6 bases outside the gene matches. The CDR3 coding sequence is TGTGCCAGCAGCTTGGACAGCGGGAGGGCCGTGTTCTTC. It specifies CASSLDSGRAVFF.

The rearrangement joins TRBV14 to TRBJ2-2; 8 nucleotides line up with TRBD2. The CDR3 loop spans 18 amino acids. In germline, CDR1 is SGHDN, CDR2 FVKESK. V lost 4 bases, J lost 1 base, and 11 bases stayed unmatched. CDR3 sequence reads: CASSPFLLGLVNTGELFF. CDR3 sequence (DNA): TGTGCCAGCAGCCCCTTCTTACTGGGACTAGTGAACACCGGGGAGCTGTTTTTT. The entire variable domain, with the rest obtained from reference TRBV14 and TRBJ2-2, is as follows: EAGVTQFPSHSVIEKGQTVTLRCDPISGHDNLYWYRRVMGKEIKFLLHFVKESKQDESGMPNNRFLAERTGGTYSTLKVQPAELEDSGVYFCASSPFLLGLVNTGELFFGEGSRLTVL.

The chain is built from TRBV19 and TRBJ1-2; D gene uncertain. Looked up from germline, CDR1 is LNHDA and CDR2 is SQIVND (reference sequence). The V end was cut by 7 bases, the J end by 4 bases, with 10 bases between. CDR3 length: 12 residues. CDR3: CASTKQSYGYTF. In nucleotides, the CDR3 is TGTGCCAGTACGAAACAGTCCTATGGCTACACCTTC.

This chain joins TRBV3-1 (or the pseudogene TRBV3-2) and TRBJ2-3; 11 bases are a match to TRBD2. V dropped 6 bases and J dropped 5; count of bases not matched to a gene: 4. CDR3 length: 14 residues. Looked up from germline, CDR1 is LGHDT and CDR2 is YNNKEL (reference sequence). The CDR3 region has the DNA TGTGCCAGCAGAGCTAGCGGGGGGATAGATACGCAGTATTTT. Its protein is CASRASGGIDTQYF.

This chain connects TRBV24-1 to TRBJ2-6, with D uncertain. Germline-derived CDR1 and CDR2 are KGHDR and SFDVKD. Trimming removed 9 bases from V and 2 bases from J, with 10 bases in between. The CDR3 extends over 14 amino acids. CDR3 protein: CATGSGPGANVLTF. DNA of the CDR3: TGTGCCACCGGCAGTGGCCCTGGGGCCAACGTCCTGACTTTC.

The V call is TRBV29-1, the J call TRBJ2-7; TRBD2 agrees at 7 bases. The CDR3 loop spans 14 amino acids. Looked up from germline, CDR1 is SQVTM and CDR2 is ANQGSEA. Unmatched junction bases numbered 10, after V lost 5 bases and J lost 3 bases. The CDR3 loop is CSVYTGLSGYEQYF. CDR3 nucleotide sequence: TGCAGCGTTTACACGGGACTATCAGGCTACGAGCAGTACTTC.

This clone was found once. In nucleotides, the CDR3 is TGTGCCAGCAGCCCCCTGGGAGGAACAGGGGGTGAAAAACTGTTTTTT. It is translated as CASSPLGGTGGEKLFF. The chain employs TRBV7-9 and TRBJ1-4; TRBD1 aligns across 8 bases. The V segment lost 5 bases and the J segment 7 bases; nucleotides outside the gene matches: 12. Germline-derived CDR1 and CDR2 are SEHNR and FQNEAQ (reference sequence). The CDR3 spans 16 residues.

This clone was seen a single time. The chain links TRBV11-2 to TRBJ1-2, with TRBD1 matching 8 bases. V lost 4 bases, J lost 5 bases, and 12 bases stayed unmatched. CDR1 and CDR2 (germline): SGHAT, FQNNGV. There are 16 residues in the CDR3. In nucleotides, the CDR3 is TGTGCCAGCAGCTCGTACCGACAGGGGCCAAGGTATGGCTACACCTTC. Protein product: CASSSYRQGPRYGYTF.

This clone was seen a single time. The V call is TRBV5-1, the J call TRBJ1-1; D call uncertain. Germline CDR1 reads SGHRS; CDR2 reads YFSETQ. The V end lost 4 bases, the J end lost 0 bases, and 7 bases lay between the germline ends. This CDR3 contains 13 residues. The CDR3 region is CASSGPMNTEAFF. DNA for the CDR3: TGCGCCAGCAGCGGCCCCATGAACACTGAAGCTTTCTTT.

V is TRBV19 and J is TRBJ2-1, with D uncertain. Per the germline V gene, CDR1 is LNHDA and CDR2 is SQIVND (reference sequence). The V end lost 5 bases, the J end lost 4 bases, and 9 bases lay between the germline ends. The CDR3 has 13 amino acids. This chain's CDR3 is CASSYNSYNEQFF. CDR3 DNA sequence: TGTGCCAGTAGTTACAACAGTTACAATGAGCAGTTCTTC.